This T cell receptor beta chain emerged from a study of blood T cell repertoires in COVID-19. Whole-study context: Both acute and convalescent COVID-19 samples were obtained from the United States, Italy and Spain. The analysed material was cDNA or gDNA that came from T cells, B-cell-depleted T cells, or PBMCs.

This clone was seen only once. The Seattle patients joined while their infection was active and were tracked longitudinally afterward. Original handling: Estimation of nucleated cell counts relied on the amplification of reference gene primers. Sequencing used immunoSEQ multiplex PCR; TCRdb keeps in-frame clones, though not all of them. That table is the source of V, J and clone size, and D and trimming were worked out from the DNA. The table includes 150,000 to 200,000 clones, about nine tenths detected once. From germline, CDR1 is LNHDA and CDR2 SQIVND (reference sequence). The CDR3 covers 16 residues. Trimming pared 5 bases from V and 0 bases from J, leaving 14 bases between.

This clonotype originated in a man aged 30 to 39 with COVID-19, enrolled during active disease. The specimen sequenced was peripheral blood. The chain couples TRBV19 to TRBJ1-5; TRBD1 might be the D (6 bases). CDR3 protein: CASSAQGPYSNQPQHF. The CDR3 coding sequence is TGTGCCAGTAGTGCACAGGGTCCTTATAGCAATCAGCCCCAGCATTTT. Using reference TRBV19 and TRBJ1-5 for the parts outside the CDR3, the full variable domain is DGGITQSPKYLFRKEGQNVTLSCEQNLNHDAMYWYRQDPGQGLRLIYYSQIVNDFQKGDIAEGYSVSREKKESFPLTVTSAQKNPTAFYLCASSAQGPYSNQPQHFGDGTRLSIL.